This T cell receptor beta chain originates from a study of cytotoxic CD8 clonotypes in ibrutinib-treated CLL. Notes on the study in general: Clonality increased at ibrutinib response, then returned toward baseline at progression.

V was trimmed by 0 bases and J by 7 bases, leaving 21 bases between them. The CDR3 covers 16 residues. Germline V lookup: CDR1 GTSNPN, CDR2 SVGIG (reference sequence). Extraction of around 1.9 micrograms of genomic DNA from cryopreserved PBMCs supplied material for TCR beta libraries. Depths of 1 in 200,000 to 1 in 1 million T cells were the sequencing target. TCRdb's table, derived via immunoSEQ multiplex PCR, lists solely in-frame clones and lacks some. Counted here are 100,000 to 150,000 clones, 80% to 90% occurring once; the ten biggest clones make up under 2.5%. To note about this clone: Its cognate antigen is unknown.

Material: PBMCs, obtained after 24 months of ibrutinib treatment. The sequence came from a human donor with chronic lymphocytic leukemia. This chain connects TRBV30 to TRBJ2-5; no clear D. The CDR3 protein is CAWSVDLIRVFGTQYF. The DNA for the CDR3 is TGTGCCTGGAGTGTAGATTTAATTCGGGTTTTCGGGACCCAGTACTTC.